This T cell receptor (beta chain) was documented in a study of T cell responses to AZD1222 COVID-19 vaccine. The CDR3 length is 12 residues. Trimming removed 4 bases at V and 5 bases at J, with 6 bases between. Germline loops: CDR1 MDHEN, CDR2 SYDVKM. Broader study findings: Spike as a whole was targeted by vaccine-associated CD4 TCRs, dominant at 160-218 and 743-854. Repertoires in all cases were sampled only once the peak T cell response had passed.

Profiled with immunoSEQ multiplex PCR; TCRdb holds only in-frame clones, not every one. Among about 90,000 clones listed, 70% to 90% were seen once. Remarks on this clone: Its antigen is currently unknown.

The chain couples TRBV28 to TRBJ1-5; D gene ambiguous. The source is an adult who received the AZD1222 COVID-19 vaccine. Specimen: peripheral blood, collected 28 days after the second AZD1222 dose. CDR3 DNA: TGTGCCAGCAGTTATGGGGATCAGCCCCAGCATTTT. This codes for CASSYGDQPQHF.